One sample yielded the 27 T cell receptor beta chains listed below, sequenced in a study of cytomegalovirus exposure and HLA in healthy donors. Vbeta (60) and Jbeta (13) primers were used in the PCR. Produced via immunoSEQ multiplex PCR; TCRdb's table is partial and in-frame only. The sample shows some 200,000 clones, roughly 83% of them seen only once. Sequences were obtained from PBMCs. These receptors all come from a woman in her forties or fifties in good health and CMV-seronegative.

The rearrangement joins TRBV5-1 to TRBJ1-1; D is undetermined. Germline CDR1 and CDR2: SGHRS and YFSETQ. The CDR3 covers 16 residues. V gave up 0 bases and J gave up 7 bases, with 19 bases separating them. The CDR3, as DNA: TGCGCCAGCAGCTTGGTTGACCTCTCCGTGGGAGGTGAAGCTTTCTTT. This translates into CASSLVDLSVGGEAFF.

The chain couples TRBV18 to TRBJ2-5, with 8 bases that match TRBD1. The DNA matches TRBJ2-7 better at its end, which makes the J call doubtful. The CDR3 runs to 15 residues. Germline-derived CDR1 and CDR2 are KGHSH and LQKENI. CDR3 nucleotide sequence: TGTGCCAGCTCGCACGCCGGACAGGGTTTAAACGAGCAGTACTTC. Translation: CASSHAGQGLNEQYF.

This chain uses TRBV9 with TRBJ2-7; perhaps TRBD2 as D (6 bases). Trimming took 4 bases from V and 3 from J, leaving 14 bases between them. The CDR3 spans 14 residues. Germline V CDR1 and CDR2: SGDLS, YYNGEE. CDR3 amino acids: CASSPRGGNYEQYF. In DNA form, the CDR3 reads TGTGCCAGCAGCCCGCGGGGCGGTAACTACGAGCAGTACTTC. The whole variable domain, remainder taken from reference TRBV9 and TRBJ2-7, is DSGVTQTPKHLITATGQRVTLRCSPRSGDLSVYWYQQSLDQGLQFLIQYYNGEERAKGNILERFSAQQFPDLHSELNLSSLELGDSALYFCASSPRGGNYEQYFGPGTRLTVT.

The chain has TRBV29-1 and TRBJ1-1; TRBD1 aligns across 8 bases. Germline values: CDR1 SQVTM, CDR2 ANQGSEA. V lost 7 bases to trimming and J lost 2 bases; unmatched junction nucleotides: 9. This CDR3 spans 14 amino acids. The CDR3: CSAGTGLHNTEAFF. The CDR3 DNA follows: TGCAGCGCCGGGACAGGACTTCACAACACTGAAGCTTTCTTT.

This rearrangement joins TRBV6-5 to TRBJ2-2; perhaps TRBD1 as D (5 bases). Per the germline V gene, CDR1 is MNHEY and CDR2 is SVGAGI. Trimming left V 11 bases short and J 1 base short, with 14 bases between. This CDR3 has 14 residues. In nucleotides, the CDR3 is TGTGCCGGTACGCCAAGGGGGAACACCGGGGAGCTGTTTTTT. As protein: CAGTPRGNTGELFF.

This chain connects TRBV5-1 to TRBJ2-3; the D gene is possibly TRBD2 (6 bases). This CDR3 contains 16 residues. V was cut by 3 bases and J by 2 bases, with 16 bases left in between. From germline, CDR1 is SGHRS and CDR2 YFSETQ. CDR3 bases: TGCGCCAGCAGCTCGGACCGGCGGGGATACACAGATACGCAGTATTTT. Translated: CASSSDRRGYTDTQYF.

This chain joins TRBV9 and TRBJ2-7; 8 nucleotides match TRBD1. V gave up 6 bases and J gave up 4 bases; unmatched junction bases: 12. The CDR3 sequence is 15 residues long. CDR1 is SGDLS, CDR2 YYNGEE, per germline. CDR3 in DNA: TGTGCCAGCACCCCAGGAGGACAGGGAGTTTACGAGCAGTACTTC. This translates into CASTPGGQGVYEQYF.

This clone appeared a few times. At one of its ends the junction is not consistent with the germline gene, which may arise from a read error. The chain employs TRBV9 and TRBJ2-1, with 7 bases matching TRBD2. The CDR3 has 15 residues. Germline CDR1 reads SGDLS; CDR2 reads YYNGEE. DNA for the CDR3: TGTGCCACCAGCCGGAGCGGGGACCAACTTGGGACGCAGTTCTTC. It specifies CATSRSGDQLGTQFF.

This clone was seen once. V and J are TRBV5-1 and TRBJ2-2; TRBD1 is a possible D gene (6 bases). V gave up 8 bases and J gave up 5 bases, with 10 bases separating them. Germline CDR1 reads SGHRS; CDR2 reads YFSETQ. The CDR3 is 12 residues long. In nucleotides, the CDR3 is TGCGCCAGTGAACAGGGAACCGGGGAGCTGTTTTTT. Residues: CASEQGTGELFF.

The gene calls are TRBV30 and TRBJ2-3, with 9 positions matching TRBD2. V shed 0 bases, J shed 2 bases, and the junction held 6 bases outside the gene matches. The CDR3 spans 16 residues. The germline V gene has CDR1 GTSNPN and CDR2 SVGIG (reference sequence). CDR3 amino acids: CAWSVGLAGSTDTQYF. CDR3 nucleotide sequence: TGTGCCTGGAGTGTAGGGCTAGCGGGATCCACAGATACGCAGTATTTT.

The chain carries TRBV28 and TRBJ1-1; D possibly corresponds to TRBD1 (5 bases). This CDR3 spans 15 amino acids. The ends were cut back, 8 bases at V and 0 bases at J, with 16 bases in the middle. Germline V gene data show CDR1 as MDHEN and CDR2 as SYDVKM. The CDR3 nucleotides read TGTGCCAGCGTTTCCCCACGGGGGATGAACACTGAAGCTTTCTTT. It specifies CASVSPRGMNTEAFF.

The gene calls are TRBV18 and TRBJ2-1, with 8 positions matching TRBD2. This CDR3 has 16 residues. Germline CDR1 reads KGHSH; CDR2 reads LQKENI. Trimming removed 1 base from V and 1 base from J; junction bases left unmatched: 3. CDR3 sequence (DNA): TGTGCCAGCTCACCACGGGGCGGGGGGTCCTACAATGAGCAGTTCTTC. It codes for CASSPRGGGSYNEQFF.

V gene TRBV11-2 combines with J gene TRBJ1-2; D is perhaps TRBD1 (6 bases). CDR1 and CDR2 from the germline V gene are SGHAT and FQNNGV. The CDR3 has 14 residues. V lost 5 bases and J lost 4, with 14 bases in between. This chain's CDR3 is CASSTNRERYGYTF. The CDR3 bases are TGTGCCAGCAGCACCAACAGGGAGCGCTATGGCTACACCTTC.

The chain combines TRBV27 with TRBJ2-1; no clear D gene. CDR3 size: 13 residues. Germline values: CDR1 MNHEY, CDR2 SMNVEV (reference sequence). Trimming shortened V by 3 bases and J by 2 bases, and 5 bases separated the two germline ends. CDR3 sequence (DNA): TGTGCCAGCAGTTTCGGTACCTACAATGAGCAGTTCTTC. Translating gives CASSFGTYNEQFF.

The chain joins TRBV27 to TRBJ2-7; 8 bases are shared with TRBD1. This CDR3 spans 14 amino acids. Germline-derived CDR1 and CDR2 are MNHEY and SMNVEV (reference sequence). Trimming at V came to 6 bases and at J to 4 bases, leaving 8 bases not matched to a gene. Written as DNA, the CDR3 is TGTGCCAGCAGAACCGCAGGGGGCGGGTACGAGCAGTACTTC. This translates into CASRTAGGGYEQYF.

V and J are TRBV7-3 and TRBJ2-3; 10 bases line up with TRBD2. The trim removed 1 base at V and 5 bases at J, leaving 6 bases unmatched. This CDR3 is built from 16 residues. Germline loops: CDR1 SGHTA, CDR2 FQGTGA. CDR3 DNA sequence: TGTGCCAGCAGCTTAAGAGCGGGAGGGCCTAAAGATACGCAGTATTTT. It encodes CASSLRAGGPKDTQYF. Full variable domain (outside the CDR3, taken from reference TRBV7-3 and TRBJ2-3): GAGVSQTPSNKVTEKGKYVELRCDPISGHTALYWYRQSLGQGPEFLIYFQGTGAADDSGLPNDRFFAVRPEGSVSTLKIQRTERGDSAVYLCASSLRAGGPKDTQYFGPGTRLTVL.

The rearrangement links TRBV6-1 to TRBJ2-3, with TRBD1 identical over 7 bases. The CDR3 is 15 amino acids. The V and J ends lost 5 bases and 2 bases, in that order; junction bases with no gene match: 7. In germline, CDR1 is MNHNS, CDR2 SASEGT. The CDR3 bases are TGTGCCAGCAGTTCCGGGACAGCTTTCACAGATACGCAGTATTTT. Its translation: CASSSGTAFTDTQYF.

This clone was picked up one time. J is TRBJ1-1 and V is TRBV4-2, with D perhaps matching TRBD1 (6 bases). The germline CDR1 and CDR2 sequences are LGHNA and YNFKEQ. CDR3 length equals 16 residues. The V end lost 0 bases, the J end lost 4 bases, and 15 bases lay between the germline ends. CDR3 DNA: TGTGCCAGCAGCCAAGAAAGTTGGGAGGGGGGCACTGAAGCTTTCTTT. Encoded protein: CASSQESWEGGTEAFF.

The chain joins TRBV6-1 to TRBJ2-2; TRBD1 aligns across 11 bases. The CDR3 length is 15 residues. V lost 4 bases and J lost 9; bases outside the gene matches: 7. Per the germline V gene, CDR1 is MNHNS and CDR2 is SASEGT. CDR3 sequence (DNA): TGTGCCAGCAGTGCCCGGACAGGGGGCGCGAGGGAGCTGTTTTTT. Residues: CASSARTGGARELFF.

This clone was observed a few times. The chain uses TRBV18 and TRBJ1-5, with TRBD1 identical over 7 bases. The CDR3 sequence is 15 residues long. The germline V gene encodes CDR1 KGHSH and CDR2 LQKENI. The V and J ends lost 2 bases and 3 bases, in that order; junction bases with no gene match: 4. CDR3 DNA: TGTGCCAGCTCACCAAACCAGGGGGACAATCAGCCCCAGCATTTT. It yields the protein CASSPNQGDNQPQHF.

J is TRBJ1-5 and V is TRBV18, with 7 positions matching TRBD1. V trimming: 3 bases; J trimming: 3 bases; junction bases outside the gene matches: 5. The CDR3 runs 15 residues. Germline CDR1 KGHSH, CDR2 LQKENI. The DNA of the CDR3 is TGTGCCAGCTCACCGGGACAGCCAATCAATCAGCCCCAGCATTTT. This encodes CASSPGQPINQPQHF.

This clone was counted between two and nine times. In nucleotides, the CDR3 is TGTGCCAGCTCACTTCGTTCGGGGAAATTTACCTACGAGCAGTACTTC. It codes for CASSLRSGKFTYEQYF. The genes are TRBV18 and TRBJ2-7, with D perhaps matching TRBD2 (5 bases). The CDR3 sequence is 16 residues long. The V end was cut by 4 bases, the J end by 2 bases, with 18 bases between. The germline V gene has CDR1 KGHSH and CDR2 LQKENI.

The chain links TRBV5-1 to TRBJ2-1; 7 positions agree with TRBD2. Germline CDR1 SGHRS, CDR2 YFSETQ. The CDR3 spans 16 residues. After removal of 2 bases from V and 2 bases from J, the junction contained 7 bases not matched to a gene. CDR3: CASSLVPSGTYNEQFF. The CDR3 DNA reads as TGCGCCAGCAGCTTAGTTCCTAGCGGAACCTACAATGAGCAGTTCTTC.

Here the CDR3 reads CSADRGSTQYF. The CDR3 nucleotides are TGCAGCGCCGACCGAGGGAGTACGCAGTATTTT. This chain links TRBV29-1 with TRBJ2-3; a weak D match, TRBD2 (5 bases). The CDR3 sequence is 11 residues long. Germline values: CDR1 SQVTM, CDR2 ANQGSEA. V lost 7 bases, J lost 8 bases, and 13 bases lay in between.

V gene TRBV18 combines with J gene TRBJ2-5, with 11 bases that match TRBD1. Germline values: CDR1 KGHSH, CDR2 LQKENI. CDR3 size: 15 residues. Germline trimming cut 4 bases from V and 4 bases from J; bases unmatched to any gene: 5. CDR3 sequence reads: CASSLGQGALETQYF. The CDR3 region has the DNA TGTGCCAGCTCACTTGGACAGGGGGCGTTAGAGACCCAGTACTTC.

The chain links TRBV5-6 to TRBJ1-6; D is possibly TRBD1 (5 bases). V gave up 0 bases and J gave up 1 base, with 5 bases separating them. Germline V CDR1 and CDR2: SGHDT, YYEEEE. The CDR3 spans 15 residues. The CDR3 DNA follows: TGTGCCAGCAGCTTGGCAGGGTCCTATAATTCACCCCTCCACTTT. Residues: CASSLAGSYNSPLHF. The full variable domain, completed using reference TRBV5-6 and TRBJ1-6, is DAGVTQSPTHLIKTRGQQVTLRCSPKSGHDTVSWYQQALGQGPQFIFQYYEEEERQRGNFPDRFSGHQFPNYSSELNVNALLLGDSALYLCASSLAGSYNSPLHFGNGTRLTVT.

The CDR3 protein is CASSVTENSPLHF. The DNA for the CDR3 is TGTGCCAGCAGTGTGACAGAAAATTCACCCCTCCACTTT. This chain uses TRBV2 with TRBJ1-6, with a weak D call TRBD1 (5 bases). Germline V CDR1 and CDR2: SNHLY, FYNNEI. Trimming pared 4 bases from V and 7 bases from J, leaving 8 bases between. This CDR3 contains 13 residues.